This record concerns one TCR beta chain sequence. This record belongs to a study of blood T cell repertoires in COVID-19. The CDR3 length is 14 residues. CDR1 and CDR2 from the germline V gene are MNHEY and SVGAGI. The V gene end was trimmed by 6 bases and the J gene end by 0 bases; junction bases not matched to a gene: 3. This table comes from immunoSEQ multiplex PCR, and its TCRdb copy is limited to in-frame clones, with some not included. Among over 35,000 clones listed, around nine tenths were seen once. The chain links TRBV6-5 to TRBJ2-7; TRBD2 aligns across 9 bases. What was sequenced was peripheral blood. The clonotype was recovered from a man in his 70s with active COVID-19. The CDR3 DNA follows: TGTGCCAGCAGAAGTAGCGGGAGCTCCTACGAGCAGTACTTC. Encoded protein: CASRSSGSSYEQYF.